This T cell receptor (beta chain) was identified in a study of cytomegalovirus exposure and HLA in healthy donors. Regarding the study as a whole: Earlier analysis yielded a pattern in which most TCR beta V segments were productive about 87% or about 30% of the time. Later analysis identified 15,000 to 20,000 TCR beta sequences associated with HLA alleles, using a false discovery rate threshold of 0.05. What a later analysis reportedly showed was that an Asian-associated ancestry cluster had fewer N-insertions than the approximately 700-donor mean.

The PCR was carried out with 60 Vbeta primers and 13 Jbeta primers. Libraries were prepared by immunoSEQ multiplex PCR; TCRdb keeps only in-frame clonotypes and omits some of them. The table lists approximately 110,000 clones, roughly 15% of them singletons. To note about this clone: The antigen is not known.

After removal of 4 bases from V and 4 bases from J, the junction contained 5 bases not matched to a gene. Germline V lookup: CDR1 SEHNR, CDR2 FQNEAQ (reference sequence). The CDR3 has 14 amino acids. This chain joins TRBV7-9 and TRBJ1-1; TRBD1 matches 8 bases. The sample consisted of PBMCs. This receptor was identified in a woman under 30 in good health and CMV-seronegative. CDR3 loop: CASSWTGRGTEAFF. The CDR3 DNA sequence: TGTGCCAGCAGCTGGACAGGGAGGGGCACTGAAGCTTTCTTT.